Following are 28 T cell receptor beta chains from one sample sequenced in a study of T-cell memory formation after mild COVID-19. In TCRdb, the 5' RACE reads were re-called with MiXCR into one record per CDR3 protein. The table includes 300,000 to 400,000 distinct CDR3 sequences, approximately 13% detected once. Input material: PBMCs or a T cell subset sorted from them (not recorded which). The receptor set was obtained from a man younger than 35 who had mild COVID-19 (a few samples of this study predate the infection). Cell type and time point are not known.

This sequence joins TRBV4-1 and TRBJ2-3; TRBD2 might be the D (6 bases). V was trimmed by 0 bases and J by 2 bases, leaving 12 bases between them. This CDR3 has 16 residues. The germline V gene encodes CDR1 MGHRA and CDR2 YSYEKL. The CDR3: CASSQEAGGYTDTQYF. DNA of the CDR3: TGCGCCAGCAGCCAAGAGGCCGGGGGTTACACAGATACGCAGTATTTT.

This clonotype was seen ten or more times. The chain uses TRBV20-1 and TRBJ1-1; 8 bases agree with TRBD1. The CDR3 runs to 15 residues. Germline-derived CDR1 and CDR2 are DFQATT and SNEGSKA (reference sequence). The V segment lost 5 bases and the J segment 0 bases; nucleotides outside the gene matches: 8. The CDR3 loop is CSARRTGQMNTEAFF. The DNA of the CDR3 is TGCAGTGCTCGGCGGACAGGGCAGATGAACACTGAAGCTTTCTTT.

Only a few counts were recorded for this clonotype. V and J are TRBV4-1 and TRBJ2-2, with 9 bases lining up with TRBD1. This CDR3 is built from 13 residues. Germline assignment: CDR1 MGHRA and CDR2 YSYEKL. With 5 bases clipped from V and 11 bases from J, the junction kept 6 bases outside the gene matches. The DNA for the CDR3 is TGCGCCAGCAGCGGAACAGGGGGCCCTGAGCTGTTTTTT. Its translation: CASSGTGGPELFF.

This clonotype has a count of ten or more. This sequence joins TRBV6-6 and TRBJ1-4; D not certain. The CDR3 runs to 11 residues. Trimming removed 6 bases at V and 16 bases at J, with 15 bases between. Germline lookup yields CDR1 MNHNY and CDR2 SVGAGI (reference sequence). The CDR3 is CASSPATFQFF. CDR3 bases: TGTGCCAGCAGCCCCGCTACCTTTCAGTTTTTT.

This clonotype was seen repeatedly, ten times or more. The V call is TRBV4-2, the J call TRBJ1-5, with D perhaps matching TRBD1 (5 bases). This CDR3 has 14 residues. Germline V gene lookup returns CDR1 LGHNA and CDR2 YNFKEQ. Between the trimmed V and J ends, which lost 0 bases and 3 bases, there was a span of 6 bases. This CDR3 reads CASSQDRANQPQHF. CDR3 nucleotide sequence: TGTGCCAGCAGCCAAGACAGGGCCAATCAGCCCCAGCATTTT.

The chain combines TRBV4-1 with TRBJ2-3, with 9 positions matching TRBD2. The CDR3 length is 16 residues. The J segment lost 7 bases and the V segment lost 1 base, leaving 9 bases of the junction unmatched. The germline gives CDR1 MGHRA, CDR2 YSYEKL. The DNA of the CDR3 is TGCGCCAGCAGCCAAGGATCTAGCGGGGTCGGAAATACGCAGTATTTT. It yields the protein CASSQGSSGVGNTQYF.

The gene calls are TRBV20-1 and TRBJ2-7, with 13 positions matching TRBD2. The germline CDR1 and CDR2 sequences are DFQATT and SNEGSKA (reference sequence). With V trimmed by 0 bases and J by 5 bases, 4 bases remained unmatched. The CDR3 covers 15 residues. CDR3 loop: CSARDNGLAGDEQYF. Here the CDR3 DNA reads TGCAGTGCTAGAGATAATGGACTAGCGGGGGACGAGCAGTACTTC.

The chain combines TRBV7-2 with TRBJ2-4; D is undetermined. Germline V CDR1 and CDR2: SGHTA, FQGNSA. V was trimmed by 5 bases and J by 6 bases, leaving 11 bases between them. The CDR3 covers 13 residues. The CDR3 is CASSPTPGNIQYF. DNA for the CDR3: TGTGCCAGCAGCCCGACCCCGGGAAACATTCAGTACTTC.

This clonotype was counted a few times. CDR3 bases: TGTGCCAGCAGGGGGGGCTCTGGGGCCAACGTCCTGACTTTC. Protein: CASRGGSGANVLTF. The J gene is TRBJ2-6, the V gene TRBV6-5; the D gene is possibly TRBD2 (6 bases). The CDR3 is 14 residues long. V was trimmed by 6 bases and J by 0 bases, leaving 6 bases between them. From germline, CDR1 is MNHEY and CDR2 SVGAGI.

This clonotype showed up just once. The rearrangement links TRBV6-6 to TRBJ2-3, with D unresolved. The V and J ends lost 0 bases and 6 bases respectively, with 7 bases between them. This CDR3 has 13 residues. Per the germline V gene, CDR1 is MNHNY and CDR2 is SVGAGI (reference sequence). CDR3: CASSYSNFDTQYF. The CDR3 bases are TGTGCCAGCAGTTACTCGAACTTCGATACGCAGTATTTT.

J is TRBJ2-1 and V is TRBV6-1; D call uncertain. CDR3 size: 15 residues. The V end lost 5 bases, the J end lost 6 bases, and 17 bases lay between the germline ends. The germline CDR1 and CDR2 sequences are MNHNS and SASEGT. CDR3 loop: CASSIGLSSVNEQFF. CDR3 in DNA: TGTGCCAGCAGTATCGGGTTATCGTCGGTCAATGAGCAGTTCTTC.

This chain connects TRBV3-1 to TRBJ2-3, with D perhaps matching TRBD2 (6 bases). The CDR3 contains 15 residues. CDR1 is LGHDT, CDR2 YNNKEL, per germline (reference sequence). Between the trimmed V and J ends, which lost 2 bases and 1 base, there was a span of 10 bases. CDR3 residues: CASSQNPGGTDTQYF. CDR3 DNA sequence: TGTGCCAGCAGCCAAAATCCGGGGGGCACAGATACGCAGTATTTT.

The table lists this clonotype with a few counts. The chain employs TRBV7-2 and TRBJ1-1, with D perhaps TRBD1 (6 bases). The CDR3 sequence is 15 residues long. CDR1 SGHTA and CDR2 FQGNSA come from the germline V gene. Trimming removed 7 bases from V and 0 bases from J, with 15 bases in between. The CDR3 loop is CASKVQGLLNTEAFF. CDR3 DNA: TGTGCCAGCAAGGTACAGGGACTCCTGAACACTGAAGCTTTCTTT.

This clonotype is a singleton in its sample. The V call is TRBV19, the J call TRBJ1-1; the D is unclear. CDR1 LNHDA and CDR2 SQIVND come from the germline V gene (reference sequence). The V gene lost 10 bases and the J gene lost 1 base, with 10 bases spanning the gap. This CDR3 comprises 12 residues. The CDR3 nucleotides read TGTGCCACAACCCGGGGGAACACTGAAGCTTTCTTT. Its translation is CATTRGNTEAFF.

The gene calls are TRBV6-5 and TRBJ2-3; the D gene could be TRBD1 or TRBD2 (6 bases each). Trimming removed 0 bases from V and 3 bases from J, with 16 bases in between. Germline V gene sequence: CDR1 MNHEY, CDR2 SVGAGI. The CDR3 contains 17 residues. The CDR3 loop reads CASSYSLGGFGTDTQYF. CDR3 DNA: TGTGCCAGCAGTTACTCACTCGGGGGCTTTGGGACAGATACGCAGTATTTT.

The table lists this clonotype with a few counts. The J gene is TRBJ2-7, the V gene TRBV3-1, with D tentatively TRBD2 (6 bases). Trimming removed 2 bases from V and 4 bases from J, with 9 bases in between. The V gene's germline CDR1 is LGHDT and CDR2 YNNKEL (reference sequence). The CDR3 sequence is 13 residues long. In nucleotides, the CDR3 is TGTGCCAGCAGCCAATCGGGGAGGTACGAGCAGTACTTC. Residues: CASSQSGRYEQYF.

This clonotype was seen a few times. The chain recombines TRBV3-1 with TRBJ2-3; D remains unclear. Between the trimmed V and J ends, which lost 2 bases and 6 bases, there was a span of 12 bases. The CDR3 runs to 14 residues. The germline CDR1 and CDR2 sequences are LGHDT and YNNKEL (reference sequence). The DNA of the CDR3 is TGTGCCAGCAGCCAACGGCCGCCGGGCGATACGCAGTATTTT. This encodes CASSQRPPGDTQYF.

This clonotype turned up a few times. The chain has TRBV20-1 and TRBJ1-6, with TRBD1 identical over 7 bases. Per the germline V gene, CDR1 is DFQATT and CDR2 is SNEGSKA (reference sequence). V lost 1 base to trimming and J lost 0 bases; unmatched junction nucleotides: 3. This CDR3 is 16 amino acids long. The CDR3 DNA sequence: TGCAGTGCTAGAGGGACAGGAAGCTCCTATAATTCACCCCTCCACTTT. This translates into CSARGTGSSYNSPLHF.

This clonotype was observed many times. The chain employs TRBV18 and TRBJ2-5, with D uncertain. This CDR3 has 14 residues. V shed 3 bases and J shed 5 bases, with 13 bases lying between them. Germline V lookup: CDR1 KGHSH, CDR2 LQKENI. DNA of the CDR3: TGTGCCAGCTCACCGGGTCGTGGGGTCGAGACCCAGTACTTC. Its protein product is CASSPGRGVETQYF.

V is TRBV11-1 and J is TRBJ2-5; D perhaps matches TRBD2 (6 bases). V lost 6 bases, J lost 2 bases, and 19 bases lay in between. Germline CDR1 reads SGHAT; CDR2 reads FQDESV (reference sequence). CDR3 size: 16 residues. CDR3 region: CASSTHRDLRQETQYF. In DNA form, the CDR3 reads TGTGCCAGCAGTACTCACCGGGACTTACGACAAGAGACCCAGTACTTC.

This clonotype was counted between two and nine times. This chain connects TRBV19 to TRBJ1-1, with D possibly TRBD1 on 6 matching bases. This CDR3 region has 15 residues. Trimming cost V 5 bases and J 11 bases, with 24 bases left between them. Germline V gene data show CDR1 as LNHDA and CDR2 as SQIVND (reference sequence). Here the CDR3 DNA reads TGTGCCAGTAGTCTTGGTGCCGAGAGGGGGGCGTTGGCTTTCTTT. Residues: CASSLGAERGALAFF.

J is TRBJ2-5 and V is TRBV5-6; D is possibly TRBD1 (6 bases). The V end was cut by 4 bases, the J end by 0 bases, with 19 bases between. The CDR3 loop spans 17 amino acids. Germline V CDR1 and CDR2: SGHDT, YYEEEE. In DNA, the CDR3 is TGTGCCAGCAGCGGGAAAACCGGGACAACCTACCAAGAGACCCAGTACTTC. Translation: CASSGKTGTTYQETQYF.

This clonotype has a count of ten or more. This chain connects TRBV5-6 to TRBJ2-3; a weak D match, TRBD2 (5 bases). The CDR3 length is 14 residues. Per the germline V gene, CDR1 is SGHDT and CDR2 is YYEEEE. Between the trimmed V and J ends, which lost 0 bases and 1 base, there was a span of 6 bases. This CDR3 is CASSLEEGTDTQYF. CDR3 DNA sequence: TGTGCCAGCAGCTTGGAGGAGGGCACAGATACGCAGTATTTT.

This clonotype was observed a handful of times. The chain uses TRBV6-5 and TRBJ1-6; 10 positions agree with TRBD1. After removal of 0 bases from V and 3 bases from J, the junction contained 5 bases not matched to a gene. Germline-derived CDR1 and CDR2 are MNHEY and SVGAGI. The CDR3 is made up of 18 amino acids. This CDR3 is CASSYSAGQGYYNSPLHF. As DNA, the CDR3 is TGTGCCAGCAGTTACTCAGCGGGACAGGGGTACTATAATTCACCCCTCCACTTT.

This rearrangement joins TRBV20-1 to TRBJ2-2; perhaps TRBD1 as D (6 bases). The V gene's germline CDR1 is DFQATT and CDR2 SNEGSKA (reference sequence). Trimming removed 5 bases at V and 2 bases at J, with 12 bases between. This CDR3 is 14 amino acids long. The CDR3 sequence is CSALDRQNTGELFF. The DNA of the CDR3 is TGCAGTGCTCTGGACAGACAAAACACCGGGGAGCTGTTTTTT.

In this sample, this clonotype turned up a few times. The genes are TRBV6-1 and TRBJ2-1; D call uncertain. Germline V CDR1 and CDR2: MNHNS, SASEGT. The CDR3 contains 16 residues. The V end lost 2 bases, the J end lost 0 bases, and 11 bases lay between the germline ends. This CDR3 reads CASSESHGVSYNEQFF. As DNA, the CDR3 is TGTGCCAGCAGTGAATCCCACGGAGTCTCCTACAATGAGCAGTTCTTC.

The V and J genes are TRBV10-3 and TRBJ1-5, with D possibly being TRBD1 (6 bases). V gave up 0 bases and J gave up 5 bases, with 14 bases separating them. This CDR3 comprises 16 residues. The germline V gene encodes CDR1 ENHRY and CDR2 SYGVKD. This CDR3 reads CAISESRGASDQPQHF. CDR3 nucleotide sequence: TGTGCCATCAGTGAGTCGAGGGGGGCAAGCGATCAGCCCCAGCATTTT.

CDR3 bases: TGTGCCAGCACTGCACAGATAACTTACGAGCAGTACTTC. Protein product: CASTAQITYEQYF. The V call is TRBV28, the J call TRBJ2-7; D unclear. CDR3 length: 13 residues. Germline lookup yields CDR1 MDHEN and CDR2 SYDVKM. V lost 7 bases and J 4 bases, leaving 14 bases between the germline ends.